This T cell receptor beta chain appears in the sequencing data of a study of blood T cell repertoires in COVID-19. Study overall: Both acute and convalescent COVID-19 samples were obtained from the United States, Italy and Spain.

Within 2 weeks of study entry, exposed participants had contacted a PCR-confirmed or clinician-diagnosed COVID-19 case. Libraries were prepared by immunoSEQ multiplex PCR; TCRdb keeps only in-frame clonotypes and omits some of them. The sample lists nearly 300,000 clones, approximately 89% occurring once. This CDR3 spans 14 amino acids. The ends lost 4 bases at V and 10 bases at J; junction bases unmatched: 12. The germline V gene encodes CDR1 KGHSH and CDR2 LQKENI. The V and J genes are TRBV18 and TRBJ1-1; 7 bases line up with TRBD1. Material for sequencing was PBMCs or T cells enriched from blood (not recorded which). The clonotype was recovered from a woman aged 50 to 65 who had been exposed to COVID-19. CDR3 bases: TGTGCCAGCTCACGAGGACAGGCGACTTTAGGAGCTTTCTTT. Translated: CASSRGQATLGAFF.